This TCR beta chain was profiled in a study of CD8 T cells in ankylosing spondylitis. A few counts support this clonotype. Its antigen is undetermined. Quantitative barcoded 5'-RACE was used to prepare TCR beta libraries. TCRdb recomputed calls from the 5' RACE reads with MiXCR, one row per CDR3 protein. The data hold about 89,000 distinct CDR3 sequences, with about 27% observed a single time. Findings and caveats of the study: Certain motif variants had earlier appeared in reactive arthritis synovial fluid and blood.

This CDR3 is built from 13 residues. The V gene lost 0 bases and the J gene lost 6 bases, with 8 bases spanning the gap. Germline CDR1 SQVTM, CDR2 ANQGSEA. Specimen: blood, either unsorted or a sorted T cell fraction (not recorded which). This chain links TRBV29-1 with TRBJ2-2; D uncertain. The receptor's source is a male donor with ankylosing spondylitis or in good health (not recorded which). CDR3 bases: TGCAGCGTTGAAGATTATGGCGCCGGGGAGCTGTTTTTT. Its translation: CSVEDYGAGELFF.